In this sample, the clone carrying this T cell receptor (beta chain) turned up a few times. Antigen unknown. The investigators reverse transcribed all of the isolated RNA, so they sequenced expressed TCRB transcripts. It was found that naive, central memory and regulatory T cell samples averaged about 3.5 million reads. This table comes from immunoSEQ multiplex PCR, and its TCRdb copy is limited to in-frame clones, with some not included. The table shows about 340,000 clones, with roughly 12% occurring only once. This entry is derived from a study of beta chain features in type 1 diabetes. Study-level findings and limits: For TCRB rearrangement, an influence of HLA type remained unresolved here. cDNA-based reads could over-represent cells with high TCR expression. PCR might favor shorter templates, equally in patients and controls. People with Type 1 diabetes carried modestly yet significantly shorter TCRB CDR3s in all four CD4+ subsets.

Input material: naive CD4+ T cells from blood. This receptor was identified in a woman in her late teens or twenties with type 1 diabetes.

CDR3 sequence reads: CASSLAELALTGELFF. The CDR3 DNA reads TGTGCCAGCAGCTTAGCCGAACTAGCCCTCACCGGGGAGCTGTTTTTT. This chain joins TRBV7-2 and TRBJ2-2, with D perhaps matching TRBD2 (6 bases). The germline V gene encodes CDR1 SGHTA and CDR2 FQGNSA. The V and J ends lost 0 bases and 4 bases respectively, with 12 bases between them. The CDR3 has 16 residues.